A single TCR beta chain is shown here with its context. What it binds is not known. This sample is drawn from a study of post-analysis software for immune sequencing data. cDNA libraries of TCR beta carried unique molecular identifiers. TCRdb used MiXCR to reprocess the PCR reads, holding one entry per CDR3 protein. Of 450,000 to 700,000 distinct CDR3 sequences detected, 44% appear once; the ten largest clones hold 1.7%. Whole-study findings and limits: Controls showed significantly higher normalized Chao1 diversity than did multiple sclerosis patients.

Sequences were obtained from blood. This TCR came from a girl under 18 with multiple sclerosis.

For the CDR3, the DNA is TGTGCCAGCAGACCAGAATTAGGACAGGGAAATCATGGCTACACCTTC. This encodes CASRPELGQGNHGYTF. The chain links TRBV12-3 or TRBV12-4 to TRBJ1-2, with 8 bases that match TRBD1. V shed 6 bases and J 6 bases; nucleotides not matched to a gene: 15. The CDR3 is 16 amino acids.